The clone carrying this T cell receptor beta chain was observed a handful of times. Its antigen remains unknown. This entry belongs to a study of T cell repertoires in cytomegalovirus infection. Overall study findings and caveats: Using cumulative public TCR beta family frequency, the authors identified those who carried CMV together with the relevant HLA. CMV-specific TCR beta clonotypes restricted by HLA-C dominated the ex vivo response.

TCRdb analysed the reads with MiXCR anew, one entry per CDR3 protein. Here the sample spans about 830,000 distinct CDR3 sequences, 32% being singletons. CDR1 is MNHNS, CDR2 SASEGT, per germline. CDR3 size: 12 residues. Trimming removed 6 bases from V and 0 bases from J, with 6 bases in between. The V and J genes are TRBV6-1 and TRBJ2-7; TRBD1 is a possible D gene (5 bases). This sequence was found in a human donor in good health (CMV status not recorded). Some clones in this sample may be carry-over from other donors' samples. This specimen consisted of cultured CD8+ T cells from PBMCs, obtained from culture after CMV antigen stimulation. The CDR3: CASRDTSYEQYF. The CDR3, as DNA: TGTGCCAGCAGGGACACCTCCTACGAGCAGTACTTC.